This T cell receptor (beta chain) emerged from a study of shared clonotypes between healthy human individuals. In the study overall: Sampling drew on donors who were a couple of women and three men aged 18 to 49. CD4 naive and memory got three plates each, CD8 naive two, CD8 memory one.

An even split of each subset's genomic DNA across several immunoSEQ plates was performed. Sequenced by immunoSEQ multiplex PCR; TCRdb stores in-frame clones only, minus some. This sample has some 1,400,000 clones, with more than 95% found just once. All participating donors were Caucasian adults from Nashville, Tennessee. The V end was cut by 8 bases, the J end by 12 bases, with 23 bases between. The CDR3 covers 14 residues. Germline values: CDR1 MNHNS, CDR2 SASEGT. The sample comprised naive CD4+ T cells sorted from blood. Subset given: CD45RA+ positively selected. This sequence originates from a man aged 30 to 39 in good health. The rearrangement uses TRBV6-1 and TRBJ1-5, with a weak D call TRBD1 (6 bases). The CDR3 DNA follows: TGTGCCAGCGGGCACGGACAGCCGATCCTGCGCCAGCATTTT. It codes for CASGHGQPILRQHF.